This T cell receptor (beta chain) was identified during a study of a mutant IDH1 vaccine in newly diagnosed glioma. Study-wide context: Beforehand, treatment had been radiotherapy, temozolomide, or both; the majority received both. Week 47 marked visit V13, whereas week 35 marked visit V12.

Sequencing used immunoSEQ multiplex PCR; TCRdb keeps in-frame clones, though not all of them. The data contain 60,000 to 75,000 clones, approximately 86% of them singletons. Indicated time point: week 35, safety follow-up. The vaccine gave 300 ug of a 20-mer mutant IDH1 peptide subcutaneously per dose. Germline values: CDR1 SGHKS, CDR2 YYEKEE (reference sequence). V lost 2 bases, J lost 8 bases, and 5 bases stayed unmatched. The CDR3 contains 14 residues. This clone occurred once. What it binds is not known. This specimen was PBMCs, taken from a glioma patient whose treatment included an IDH1 peptide vaccine. The chain carries TRBV5-5 and TRBJ2-1, with TRBD1 matching 9 bases. The receptor was derived from a man aged 25 to 40 with glioma. This chain's CDR3 is CASSFSQGAHEQFF. CDR3 DNA: TGTGCCAGCAGCTTCTCACAGGGGGCCCATGAGCAGTTCTTC.